Below, 5 T cell receptor beta chains from the same sample are listed, as sequenced in a study of shared clonotypes between healthy human individuals (TCRdb year 2020). The library was built by means of the immunoSEQ multiplex PCR assay. TCRdb mirrors the immuneACCESS table, restricted to in-frame sequences. Some clones are absent from its copies; in checked studies, under half trace to an unresolved V gene, and the reason for the others is unknown. The sample records roughly 1 million clones, roughly 80% of which are singletons. The ten top clones hold 1.4% of the sample. The sample was memory CD4+ T cells sorted from blood. In light of the paper, this sample's cell subset or site label describes: CD45RA-negative fraction. These receptors came from a young man in good health.

The rearrangement uses TRBV6-1 and TRBJ1-6; possibly TRBD1 for D (5 bases). Germline V gene lookup returns CDR1 MNHNS and CDR2 SASEGT. Between the trimmed V and J ends, which lost 6 bases and 5 bases, there was a span of 8 bases. The CDR3 contains 13 residues. The CDR3 DNA is TGTGCCAGCAGGGGACGGAATAATTCACCCCTCCACTTT. Its protein is CASRGRNNSPLHF.

The chain's CDR3 is CASSAPETGELFF. The CDR3 bases are TGTGCCAGCAGTGCGCCGGAGACCGGGGAGCTGTTTTTT. The rearrangement uses TRBV6-1 and TRBJ2-2; no clear D. V lost 4 bases and J 5 bases, leaving 8 bases between the germline ends. This CDR3 comprises 13 residues. Germline loops: CDR1 MNHNS, CDR2 SASEGT.

This sequence joins TRBV10-1 and TRBJ2-7; no definite D call. The germline V gene encodes CDR1 WNHNN and CDR2 SYGVQD (reference sequence). The CDR3 covers 12 residues. Between the trimmed V and J ends, which lost 6 bases and 3 bases, there was a span of 9 bases. The CDR3, as DNA: TGCGCCAGCAGCGACACAAACTACGAGCAGTACTTC. This encodes CASSDTNYEQYF.

This sequence joins TRBV5-3 and TRBJ2-4, with D maybe TRBD2 (6 bases). TRBV5-3 is an ORF; its function is uncertain. Trimming cost V 1 base and J 0 bases, with 20 bases left between them. The CDR3 spans 19 residues. CDR3 sequence: CARSLSGRGRKLAKNIQYF. For the CDR3, the DNA is TGTGCCAGAAGCTTGTCGGGGCGGGGCCGAAAACTAGCCAAAAACATTCAGTACTTC.

In its sample, this clone was seen many times. Other DNA sequences within the sample encode an identical CDR3. V is TRBV7-2 and J is TRBJ1-4; a weak D match, TRBD1 (5 bases). Germline V gives CDR1 SGHTA, CDR2 FQGNSA. Trimming stripped 5 bases from V and 8 bases from J, with 9 bases between. This CDR3 comprises 12 residues. The chain's CDR3 is CASSPDREKLFF. The CDR3 bases are TGTGCCAGCAGCCCAGACAGAGAAAAACTGTTTTTT.